The T cell receptor beta chain described here comes from a study of human T cells and chemical hapten exposure. Study-level information: Patients' scalps got diphenylcyclopropenone weekly throughout the approximately 25-week study.

Germline CDR1 reads SGHVS; CDR2 reads FNYEAQ. The CDR3 length is 17 residues. V was pared by 1 base and J by 4 bases, with 10 bases of the junction left unmatched. Each CDR3 protein is one row after TCRdb ran MiXCR on the RACE reads. The data hold about 98,000 distinct CDR3 sequences, with roughly a tenth observed a single time. Time point meaning: pre-sensitization, week 0. This sample's treatment: therapeutic diphenylcyclopropenone sensitization with weekly scalp DPC. The TCR originated in a woman aged 55-70 years with alopecia areata. Some clones in this sample may be carry-over from other donors' samples. The chain recombines TRBV7-6 with TRBJ2-3, with 8 bases that match TRBD2. The starting material was whole blood, obtained in connection with sensitization to the hapten diphenylcyclopropenone (DPC). In nucleotides, the CDR3 is TGTGCCAGCAGCTTAGTTGAGGGACTAGAGCCCCCAGATACGCAGTATTTT. Translation: CASSLVEGLEPPDTQYF.